One and the same sample provided the 11 T cell receptor beta chains below, sequenced in a study of T-cell memory formation after mild COVID-19. TCRdb reprocessed the 5' RACE reads via MiXCR and lists one record per CDR3 protein. The repertoire holds about 170,000 distinct CDR3 sequences, about an eighth seen once, with about 3.6% in the top ten. The sequenced sample consisted of PBMCs or a T cell subset sorted from them (not recorded which). These receptors were obtained from a man aged 18 to 30 who had mild COVID-19 (a few samples of this study predate the infection). Cell type and time point are not known.

This chain links TRBV12-3 or TRBV12-4 with TRBJ2-3, with D possibly matching TRBD2 (6 bases). The V and J ends lost 0 bases and 2 bases respectively, with 6 bases between them. The CDR3 loop spans 14 amino acids. CDR3 DNA: TGTGCCAGCAGTTTAGCGGGACTCACAGATACGCAGTATTTT. This sequence encodes CASSLAGLTDTQYF.

V is TRBV6-5 and J is TRBJ2-4; 10 bases fit TRBD2. Germline CDR1 and CDR2: MNHEY and SVGAGI. Trimming removed 3 bases from V and 7 bases from J; junction bases left unmatched: 3. The CDR3 length is 14 residues. CDR3 DNA: TGTGCCAGCAGTTATGGGACTAGCGAGAACATTCAGTACTTC. Protein sequence: CASSYGTSENIQYF.

The rearrangement uses TRBV4-2 and TRBJ1-4; 7 nucleotides align to TRBD1. Germline-derived CDR1 and CDR2 are LGHNA and YNFKEQ. V lost 1 base to trimming and J lost 8 bases; unmatched junction nucleotides: 10. The CDR3 runs to 16 residues. For the CDR3, the DNA is TGTGCCAGCAGCCAAGTGGGAGGGGGCGCTAGGGAAAAACTGTTTTTT. Translation gives CASSQVGGGAREKLFF.

The chain combines TRBV6-6 with TRBJ2-1, with a weak D call TRBD1 (5 bases). There are 16 residues in the CDR3. Germline V gene sequence: CDR1 MNHNY, CDR2 SVGAGI (reference sequence). The V and J ends lost 0 bases and 8 bases respectively, with 17 bases between them. This CDR3 reads CASSYSSRDPRYEQFF. The DNA for the CDR3 is TGTGCCAGCAGTTACTCGTCCAGGGATCCCCGCTATGAGCAGTTCTTC.

The V gene is TRBV7-9, the J gene TRBJ1-1; D not certain. The V end was cut by 2 bases, the J end by 2 bases, with 12 bases between. This CDR3 has 15 amino acids. Germline-derived CDR1 and CDR2 are SEHNR and FQNEAQ (reference sequence). This chain's CDR3 is CASSLIFGRNTEAFF. In DNA form, the CDR3 reads TGTGCCAGCAGCTTAATTTTCGGGAGAAACACTGAAGCTTTCTTT.

The V call is TRBV19, the J call TRBJ2-3; a weak D match, TRBD2 (6 bases). Trimming cost V 7 bases and J 1 base, with 12 bases left between them. Germline-derived CDR1 and CDR2 are LNHDA and SQIVND (reference sequence). This CDR3 region has 14 residues. The CDR3 sequence is CASIGGTRTDTQYF. The CDR3 nucleotides read TGTGCCAGTATCGGCGGGACTCGCACAGATACGCAGTATTTT.

This clonotype was picked up many times. J is TRBJ2-6 and V is TRBV7-8; D possibly corresponds to TRBD2 (7 bases). This CDR3 has 16 residues. V gave up 5 bases and J gave up 4 bases, with 15 bases separating them. Germline V gene sequence: CDR1 SGHVS, CDR2 FQNEAQ. CDR3 sequence (DNA): TGTGCCAGCAGCGGACGGGGGGCGCCCGGGGCCAACGTCCTGACTTTC. Protein sequence: CASSGRGAPGANVLTF. Looking up the rest from reference TRBV7-8 and TRBJ2-6 gives the full variable domain: GAGVSQSPRYKVAKRGQDVALRCDPISGHVSLFWYQQALGQGPEFLTYFQNEAQLDKSGLPSDRFFAERPEGSVSTLKIQRTQQEDSAVYLCASSGRGAPGANVLTFGAGSRLTVL.

This chain joins TRBV18 and TRBJ2-5; the D gene is possibly TRBD1 (5 bases). The CDR3 is 13 amino acids. V lost 6 bases and J 2 bases, leaving 10 bases between the germline ends. Germline assignment: CDR1 KGHSH and CDR2 LQKENI. CDR3 sequence reads: CASSQDIQETQYF. The CDR3 DNA reads as TGTGCCAGCTCCCAGGACATTCAAGAGACCCAGTACTTC. Complete variable domain (other parts from reference TRBV18 and TRBJ2-5): NAGVMQNPRHLVRRRGQEARLRCSPMKGHSHVYWYRQLPEEGLKFMVYLQKENIIDESGMPKERFSAEFPKEGPSILRIQQVVRGDSAAYFCASSQDIQETQYFGPGTRLLVL.

There are a few counts of this clonotype. The rearrangement uses TRBV7-9 and TRBJ1-4, with D unresolved. The CDR3 sequence is 16 residues long. V was clipped by 2 bases and J by 6 bases, with 16 bases between them. Germline CDR1 and CDR2: SEHNR and FQNEAQ (reference sequence). CDR3 sequence: CASSLWSSTDYEKLFF. CDR3 nucleotide sequence: TGTGCCAGCAGCTTATGGTCAAGCACGGACTATGAAAAACTGTTTTTT.

This rearrangement joins TRBV14 to TRBJ2-5; 7 nucleotides agree with TRBD2. This CDR3 has 16 residues. Germline CDR1 SGHDN, CDR2 FVKESK. V was clipped by 4 bases and J by 5 bases; unmatched bases: 13. The CDR3 sequence: CASSRRGRGGAETQYF. CDR3 nucleotide sequence: TGTGCCAGCAGCCGAAGAGGGAGGGGTGGTGCGGAGACCCAGTACTTC.

This clonotype was seen a handful of times. This chain connects TRBV4-1 to TRBJ1-5; the D is unclear. Trimming left V 1 base short and J 0 bases short, with 7 bases between. The CDR3 has 15 amino acids. Per germline, CDR1 MGHRA and CDR2 YSYEKL. CDR3 bases: TGCGCCAGCAGCCAAGCAATTGGTAGCAATCAGCCCCAGCATTTT. Its translation is CASSQAIGSNQPQHF.